These 7 T cell receptor beta chains came from one sample sequenced in a study of sequential checkpoint blockade in melanoma. As for treatment: randomized to nivolumab then ipilimumab (arm A) or the reverse (arm B). Profiling relied on immunoSEQ multiplex PCR, and the TCRdb table lists in-frame clones only, not all of them. Among some 30,000 clones listed, less than 85% were seen once. Source: CD8+ T cells sorted from blood (inferred from file names), taken from a patient given nivolumab and ipilimumab in sequence. The receptors come from a human donor with melanoma.

The V call is TRBV12-5, the J call TRBJ1-2, with 9 bases lining up with TRBD1. The CDR3 is 15 amino acids. Germline lookup yields CDR1 LGHNT and CDR2 FRNRAP. V gave up 2 bases and J gave up 5 bases; unmatched junction bases: 6. DNA for the CDR3: TGTGCTAGTGGTTTGTTTGGACAGGGGTGGTATGGCTACACCTTC. This encodes CASGLFGQGWYGYTF.

This chain joins TRBV5-1 and TRBJ2-6, with 7 bases matching TRBD1. Germline CDR1 reads SGHRS; CDR2 reads YFSETQ. The junction had 5 bases not matched to a gene; V was cut back by 4 bases and J by 4 bases. The CDR3 extends over 15 amino acids. CDR3 loop: CASSDRETGANVLTF. The CDR3 DNA reads as TGCGCCAGCAGCGACAGGGAGACCGGGGCCAACGTCCTGACTTTC.

The rearrangement uses TRBV9 and TRBJ1-1; 8 bases fit TRBD1. This CDR3 is built from 13 residues. Germline V gene sequence: CDR1 SGDLS, CDR2 YYNGEE. V gave up 3 bases and J gave up 7 bases; unmatched junction bases: 5. The CDR3 loop is CASSAGQVFEAFF. In DNA, the CDR3 is TGTGCCAGCAGCGCGGGACAGGTGTTTGAAGCTTTCTTT.

The chain recombines TRBV7-9 with TRBJ2-3; TRBD2 agrees at 11 bases. Germline V gene lookup returns CDR1 SEHNR and CDR2 FQNEAQ (reference sequence). Trimming took 5 bases from V and 6 from J; bases not matched to a gene: 13. This CDR3 comprises 17 residues. For the CDR3, the DNA is TGTGCCAGCAGCCTGCCCACTAGCGGGGGACCACTGGATACGCAGTATTTT. It translates to CASSLPTSGGPLDTQYF.

The chain recombines TRBV5-4 with TRBJ2-3; D is undetermined. CDR3 length: 12 amino acids. Germline V CDR1 and CDR2: SGHNT, YYREEE (reference sequence). Deletions cut 2 bases from V and 3 bases from J, with 4 bases between. The CDR3 region is CASSFLTDTQYF. As DNA, the CDR3 is TGTGCCAGCAGCTTCTTAACAGATACGCAGTATTTT.

V is TRBV27 and J is TRBJ2-3; 16 bases match TRBD2. V gave up 4 bases and J gave up 6 bases; unmatched junction bases: 10. Germline V gene lookup returns CDR1 MNHEY and CDR2 SMNVEV (reference sequence). This CDR3 is 18 amino acids long. The chain's CDR3 is CASSYEGTSGRARDTQYF. Written as DNA, the CDR3 is TGTGCCAGCAGTTATGAAGGGACTAGCGGGAGGGCCAGGGATACGCAGTATTTT.

The V and J genes are TRBV6-6 and TRBJ2-1, with a possible D match to TRBD2 (5 bases). The V end was cut by 4 bases, the J end by 2 bases, with 12 bases between. Germline loops: CDR1 MNHNY, CDR2 SVGAGI (reference sequence). The CDR3 spans 15 residues. As DNA, the CDR3 is TGTGCCAGCAGTTCCGGGAATTTGGCCTACAATGAGCAGTTCTTC. Translating it yields CASSSGNLAYNEQFF.